This T cell receptor (beta chain) was documented in a study of vaccination effects on CD4 cells after COVID-19. General observations from the study: There was only 1 of 255 vaccine-induced clones in healthy vaccinees that cross-reacted with common cold coronaviruses. The study enrolled few convalescent patients and sampled no early post-infection timepoints. Substantial clonal contraction characterized both infection- and vaccine-induced clones late after vaccination.

This clone was detected only once. Its antigen remains unknown. CD4+ T cells were isolated after approximately 10 days of culture. Measured with immunoSEQ multiplex PCR; TCRdb has only the in-frame clones, and not every one. Seen here are 70,000 to 85,000 clones, roughly three quarters observed once, and the top ten hold under 2.5%. Material: CD4+ T cells from PBMCs cultured without peptide, obtained before COVID-19 vaccination. The receptor's source is a human donor who received a COVID-19 vaccine.

In DNA, the CDR3 is TGCGCCAGCAGCCACGGGGTGGGGGGATACAATGAGCAGTTCTTC. It specifies CASSHGVGGYNEQFF. This chain connects TRBV4-3 to TRBJ2-1, with a weak D call TRBD2 (6 bases). V gave up 3 bases and J gave up 4 bases, with 13 bases separating them. The CDR3 has 15 amino acids. Germline V gene sequence: CDR1 LGHNA, CDR2 YSLEER.